These T cell receptor beta chains were read from a single sample in a study of T-cell memory formation after mild COVID-19. In TCRdb, the 5' RACE reads were re-called with MiXCR into one record per CDR3 protein. The table shows about 270,000 distinct CDR3 sequences, with roughly 17% occurring only once. Material for sequencing was PBMCs or a T cell subset sorted from them (not recorded which). These receptors were collected from a man younger than 35 who had mild COVID-19 (a few samples of this study predate the infection). Cell type and time point are not known. CDR3s include the opening cysteine and the closing phenylalanine or tryptophan. Fields, in order: J gene, V gene, D gene, clone size, CDR3 protein, CDR3 DNA. The D gene is left open where the match is weak. Clone size is shown for a subset of rows, as once, few, many or a class of expanded clone.

TRBJ1-2 | TRBV6-1 | TRBD1 | few | CASTQGGTYGYTF | TGTGCCAGCACTCAAGGGGGCACCTATGGCTACACCTTC
TRBJ2-1 | TRBV11-3 | NA | few | CASSLVPNEQFF | TGTGCCAGCAGCTTAGTCCCCAATGAGCAGTTCTTC
TRBJ2-3 | TRBV7-2 | TRBD2 | few | CASSSGLAGGDTQYF | TGTGCCAGCAGCTCCGGACTAGCGGGGGGCGATACGCAGTATTTT
TRBJ2-6 | TRBV5-1 | NA | many | CASTPGGGSYSGANVLTF | TGCGCCAGCACCCCCGGAGGCGGGTCTTACTCTGGGGCCAACGTCCTGACTTTC
TRBJ1-1 | TRBV9 | NA | NA | CASSVGGMTEAFF | TGTGCCAGCAGCGTAGGGGGGATGACTGAAGCTTTCTTT
TRBJ2-3 | TRBV6-2/TRBV6-3 | TRBD2 | many | CASSYLGGAGDTQYF | TGTGCCAGCAGTTACCTCGGGGGGGCCGGAGATACGCAGTATTTT
TRBJ1-2 | TRBV10-2 | NA | NA | CASSPVGLTYGYTF | TGCGCCAGCAGTCCCGTGGGTCTCACGTATGGCTACACCTTC
TRBJ1-1 | TRBV4-1 | NA | many | CASTPELRTEAFF | TGCGCCAGCACCCCAGAGTTGCGGACTGAAGCTTTCTTT
TRBJ1-4 | TRBV20-1 | NA | few | CSAREAVNEKLFF | TGCAGTGCTAGAGAGGCAGTCAATGAAAAACTGTTTTTT
TRBJ1-3 | TRBV27 | TRBD1 | NA | CASSSTGQATIYF | TGTGCCAGCAGTTCGACGGGACAGGCAACCATATATTTT
TRBJ2-2 | TRBV14 | NA | many | CASSQGSSWNTGELFF | TGTGCCAGCAGCCAAGGCAGTAGCTGGAACACCGGGGAGCTGTTTTTT
TRBJ1-5 | TRBV15 | NA | few | CATRYESQPQHF | TGTGCCACCCGCTATGAAAGTCAGCCCCAGCATTTT
TRBJ2-1 | TRBV15 | NA | few | CATSRGRGATKGNEQFF | TGTGCCACCAGCAGAGGCCGGGGGGCCACTAAGGGCAATGAGCAGTTCTTC
TRBJ2-1 | TRBV28 | NA | few | CASSLSFLGTEQFF | TGTGCCAGCAGTTTAAGTTTTCTTGGGACAGAGCAGTTCTTC